One and the same sample provided the 28 T cell receptor beta chains below, sequenced in a study of shared clonotypes between healthy human individuals. Data came from immunoSEQ multiplex PCR; TCRdb stores just in-frame clones and leaves some out. The repertoire includes around 2.3 million clones, more than 90% of them detected once, and roughly 0.13% sits in the top ten. The sample taken for sequencing was naive CD4+ T cells sorted from blood. Subset indicated: CD45RA+ positively selected. Receptor source: a man younger than 30 in good health.

The chain has TRBV7-3 and TRBJ2-2; D is undetermined. V lost 0 bases and J lost 8, with 10 bases in between. The V gene's germline CDR1 is SGHTA and CDR2 FQGTGA. The CDR3 is 14 amino acids. This chain's CDR3 is CASSLTPQSGELFF. CDR3 DNA: TGTGCCAGCAGCTTAACCCCACAGTCGGGGGAGCTGTTTTTT.

The chain combines TRBV30 with TRBJ2-1, with 9 nucleotides matching TRBD1. The J segment lost 0 bases and the V segment lost 5 bases, leaving 2 bases of the junction unmatched. This CDR3 is 14 amino acids long. Germline loops: CDR1 GTSNPN, CDR2 SVGIG (reference sequence). Here the CDR3 DNA reads TGTGCCTGGGGGACAGGGAGCTCCTACAATGAGCAGTTCTTC. Translation gives CAWGTGSSYNEQFF.

The genes are TRBV15 and TRBJ2-3, with 11 bases fitting TRBD2. The CDR3 is 18 amino acids. Losses at the gene ends were 0 bases for V and 3 bases for J; bases not matched to a gene: 8. Germline V lookup: CDR1 LNHNV, CDR2 YYDKDF (reference sequence). The CDR3 DNA reads TGTGCCACCAGCAGAGATCTTAGCGGGGGGGCTCAAACAGATACGCAGTATTTT. Translating it yields CATSRDLSGGAQTDTQYF.

The chain carries TRBV30 and TRBJ1-2; D unclear. Germline CDR1 reads GTSNPN; CDR2 reads SVGIG (reference sequence). This CDR3 is 14 amino acids long. V was cut by 7 bases and J by 1 base, with 16 bases left in between. The CDR3 DNA follows: TGTGCCTCTCACCGGGGAGGAAGTAACTATGGCTACACCTTC. Its protein is CASHRGGSNYGYTF.

This chain connects TRBV7-3 to TRBJ1-1, with 8 nucleotides matching TRBD1. Germline CDR1 is SGHTA and CDR2 is FQGTGA. V gave up 4 bases and J gave up 1 base; unmatched junction bases: 5. The CDR3 length is 15 residues. The chain's CDR3 is CASSSTGGKNTEAFF. Here the CDR3 DNA reads TGTGCCAGCAGCTCTACAGGGGGGAAGAACACTGAAGCTTTCTTT.

As regards this clone: The same CDR3 can be traced to other DNA sequences in this sample. CDR3: CAWSVWTGEAFF. The CDR3 DNA is TGTGCCTGGAGTGTATGGACAGGGGAAGCTTTCTTT. The chain couples TRBV30 to TRBJ1-1; 8 bases align to TRBD1. V lost 0 bases and J lost 8; bases outside the gene matches: 2. The length of the CDR3 is 12 residues. Germline loops: CDR1 GTSNPN, CDR2 SVGIG (reference sequence).

V and J are TRBV28 and TRBJ1-2, with 9 bases identical to TRBD1. V lost 5 bases and J lost 7; bases outside the gene matches: 5. Germline assignment: CDR1 MDHEN and CDR2 SYDVKM. The CDR3 covers 13 residues. Written as DNA, the CDR3 is TGTGCCAGCAGTCCGGGACAGGGCCTTGGCTACACCTTC. This gives the protein CASSPGQGLGYTF.

Comment on this clone: The sample contains more than one DNA sequence encoding this CDR3. The V gene is TRBV7-2, the J gene TRBJ2-5; 8 nucleotides align to TRBD2. In germline, CDR1 is SGHTA, CDR2 FQGNSA. The CDR3 runs 13 residues. J gave up 5 bases and V 3 bases, and 2 bases lay outside the gene matches. In nucleotides, the CDR3 is TGTGCCAGCAGCTTCGAGCGGGGGGAGACCCAGTACTTC. Residues: CASSFERGETQYF.

The J gene is TRBJ1-3, the V gene TRBV7-9; D is unclear. Germline lookup yields CDR1 SEHNR and CDR2 FQNEAQ (reference sequence). The CDR3 consists of 16 residues. V was pared by 2 bases and J by 0 bases, with 11 bases between. Written as DNA, the CDR3 is TGTGCCAGCAGCTTATCCCTCCGGGTCTCTGGAAACACCATATATTTT. It translates to CASSLSLRVSGNTIYF. Together with reference TRBV7-9 and TRBJ1-3, the CDR3 gives the full variable domain: DTGVSQNPRHKITKRGQNVTFRCDPISEHNRLYWYRQTLGQGPEFLTYFQNEAQLEKSRLLSDRFSAERPKGSFSTLEIQRTEQGDSAMYLCASSLSLRVSGNTIYFGEGSWLTVV.

The chain uses TRBV9 and TRBJ2-3; 8 bases are a match to TRBD2. This CDR3 region has 16 residues. CDR1 and CDR2 (germline): SGDLS, YYNGEE. The J segment lost 0 bases and the V segment lost 4 bases, leaving 7 bases of the junction unmatched. CDR3 sequence (DNA): TGTGCCAGCAGCCCCCCGACGGGGGGGAGCACAGATACGCAGTATTTT. Protein sequence: CASSPPTGGSTDTQYF.

CDR3 in DNA: TGTGCCAGCTCACCTCTCGGGGGGACAGGGATCGGCTCTGGGGCCAACGTCCTGACTTTC. Amino acids: CASSPLGGTGIGSGANVLTF. The chain uses TRBV18 and TRBJ2-6, with 9 bases lining up with TRBD1. CDR3 length equals 20 residues. Germline V gives CDR1 KGHSH, CDR2 LQKENI. The V gene end was trimmed by 3 bases and the J gene end by 0 bases; junction bases not matched to a gene: 12.

This rearrangement joins TRBV28 to TRBJ1-2; no definite D call. This CDR3 region has 12 residues. Germline CDR1 is MDHEN and CDR2 is SYDVKM. Trimming pared 8 bases from V and 6 bases from J, leaving 13 bases between. CDR3 nucleotides: TGTGCCAGCGATTCCATTATGGATGGCTACACCTTC. As protein: CASDSIMDGYTF.

The chain uses TRBV14 and TRBJ1-6; a possible D gene is TRBD1 (5 bases). From germline, CDR1 is SGHDN and CDR2 FVKESK. CDR3 length equals 14 residues. Between the trimmed V and J ends, which lost 1 base and 10 bases, there was a span of 11 bases. DNA of the CDR3: TGTGCCAGCAGCCAAGTAGGGGTTCGATCACCCCTCCACTTT. It codes for CASSQVGVRSPLHF.

V gene TRBV7-9 combines with J gene TRBJ2-5, with D possibly being TRBD2 (5 bases). This CDR3 comprises 17 residues. Germline loops: CDR1 SEHNR, CDR2 FQNEAQ (reference sequence). V gave up 1 base and J gave up 4 bases, with 19 bases separating them. The CDR3 spells CASSLDRVRVAGETQYF. The CDR3 DNA follows: TGTGCCAGCAGCTTAGACCGAGTGCGGGTCGCCGGAGAGACCCAGTACTTC.

The chain recombines TRBV15 with TRBJ2-2; TRBD1 matches at 8 bases. V shed 0 bases and J 5 bases; nucleotides not matched to a gene: 8. Germline CDR1 LNHNV, CDR2 YYDKDF (reference sequence). CDR3 length: 17 residues. The CDR3 nucleotides are TGTGCCACCAGCAGAGATCATAGGACAGGGAGTACCGGGGAGCTGTTTTTT. This encodes CATSRDHRTGSTGELFF.

The chain links TRBV7-9 to TRBJ2-4; D may match TRBD1 or TRBD2 (5 bases each). The CDR3 runs 15 residues. The V gene lost 5 bases and the J gene lost 1 base, with 12 bases spanning the gap. Germline V gene lookup returns CDR1 SEHNR and CDR2 FQNEAQ (reference sequence). The CDR3 sequence is CASSPPGQAKNIQYF. The CDR3 DNA reads as TGTGCCAGCAGCCCTCCGGGGCAGGCCAAAAACATTCAGTACTTC.

This chain uses TRBV7-2 with TRBJ2-7; D is ambiguous. The germline V and J ends were trimmed by 1 base and 0 bases, with 13 bases remaining between them. This CDR3 has 16 amino acids. Germline V gene sequence: CDR1 SGHTA, CDR2 FQGNSA. The CDR3 here is CASSLVAGQSSYEQYF. The CDR3 bases are TGTGCCAGCAGCTTAGTGGCCGGGCAGAGCTCCTACGAGCAGTACTTC.

The gene calls are TRBV7-2 and TRBJ2-2; 8 nucleotides agree with TRBD2. Germline loops: CDR1 SGHTA, CDR2 FQGNSA. V lost 2 bases and J lost 5; bases outside the gene matches: 7. This CDR3 comprises 16 residues. CDR3 region: CASSLRAGEGTGELFF. The CDR3 DNA follows: TGTGCCAGCAGCTTACGAGCGGGAGAGGGAACCGGGGAGCTGTTTTTT.

CDR3 protein: CASSAAGYYNEQFF. The CDR3 nucleotides read TGTGCCAGCAGTGCAGCGGGCTACTACAATGAGCAGTTCTTC. This chain uses TRBV2 with TRBJ2-1, with TRBD2 as a possible D gene (6 bases). The CDR3 is 14 residues long. The germline gives CDR1 SNHLY, CDR2 FYNNEI. Trimming took 4 bases from V and 3 from J, leaving 10 bases between them.

The genes are TRBV10-3 and TRBJ1-5; D gene ambiguous. Germline CDR1 ENHRY, CDR2 SYGVKD. V was cut by 10 bases and J by 2 bases, with 15 bases left in between. The CDR3 contains 14 residues. The CDR3 spells CATASQTGNQPQHF. The CDR3 DNA sequence: TGTGCCACCGCCTCACAGACTGGCAATCAGCCCCAGCATTTT.

This clone is a singleton in its sample. Additional DNA sequences in this sample encode the identical CDR3. The chain joins TRBV2 to TRBJ1-5; D possibly corresponds to TRBD1 (6 bases). CDR3 size: 14 residues. In germline, CDR1 is SNHLY, CDR2 FYNNEI. With 5 bases removed from V and 1 base from J, the gap between germline ends came to 9 bases. The CDR3 spells CASSRDTSNQPQHF. Here the CDR3 DNA reads TGTGCCAGCAGTCGGGACACGAGCAATCAGCCCCAGCATTTT. The full variable domain, rest sourced from reference TRBV2 and TRBJ1-5, is EPEVTQTPSHQVTQMGQEVILRCVPISNHLYFYWYRQILGQKVEFLVSFYNNEISEKSEIFDDQFSVERPDGSNFTLKIRSTKLEDSAMYFCASSRDTSNQPQHFGDGTRLSIL.

The rearrangement joins TRBV7-9 to TRBJ1-6, with TRBD1 identical over 7 bases. The CDR3 runs to 14 residues. Losses at the gene ends were 4 bases for V and 8 bases for J; bases not matched to a gene: 5. The V gene's germline CDR1 is SEHNR and CDR2 FQNEAQ (reference sequence). The CDR3 loop is CASSSGTVDSPLHF. The CDR3 DNA is TGTGCCAGCAGCTCCGGGACAGTAGATTCACCCCTCCACTTT.

The V gene is TRBV5-1, the J gene TRBJ2-7; 9 positions match TRBD1. This CDR3 has 15 residues. Trimming took 3 bases from V and 1 from J; bases not matched to a gene: 5. Germline V CDR1 and CDR2: SGHRS, YFSETQ. As DNA, the CDR3 is TGCGCCAGCAGCTGGACCGACAGGGGGTCCTACGAGCAGTACTTC. It is translated as CASSWTDRGSYEQYF. The variable domain in full, completed from reference TRBV5-1 and TRBJ2-7, reads KAGVTQTPRYLIKTRGQQVTLSCSPISGHRSVSWYQQTPGQGLQFLFEYFSETQRNKGNFPGRFSGRQFSNSRSEMNVSTLELGDSALYLCASSWTDRGSYEQYFGPGTRLTVT.

The genes are TRBV7-6 and TRBJ1-6; 8 bases align to TRBD1. This CDR3 region has 14 residues. Germline-derived CDR1 and CDR2 are SGHVS and FNYEAQ. J gave up 6 bases and V 5 bases, and 3 bases lay outside the gene matches. CDR3 loop: CASSRTGGNSPLHF. In nucleotides, the CDR3 is TGTGCCAGCAGCCGCACAGGGGGTAATTCACCCCTCCACTTT.

As regards this clone: Additional DNA sequences in this sample encode the identical CDR3. The rearrangement uses TRBV18 and TRBJ1-5; D is ambiguous. Germline V gene lookup returns CDR1 KGHSH and CDR2 LQKENI. V lost 3 bases and J 7 bases, leaving 10 bases between the germline ends. This CDR3 region has 13 residues. The CDR3 bases are TGTGCCAGCTCACCCGGAGTTGACCAGCCCCAGCATTTT. Protein: CASSPGVDQPQHF.

Concerning this clone: Germline and junction disagree at one end, which may indicate a read error. The chain employs TRBV11-2 and TRBJ2-2, with 7 positions matching TRBD1. CDR1 is SGHAT, CDR2 FQNNGV, per germline. The CDR3 runs to 12 residues. This CDR3 is CASRLGPGGLFF. In DNA, the CDR3 is TGTGCCAGCAGGTTGGGACCAGGGGGGCTGTTTTTT.

The chain couples TRBV20-1 to TRBJ2-3; either TRBD1 or TRBD2 may fit D (5 bases each). Per germline, CDR1 DFQATT and CDR2 SNEGSKA (reference sequence). The length of the CDR3 is 11 residues. V shed 1 base and J shed 10 bases, with 9 bases lying between them. CDR3 in DNA: TGCAGTGCTAGAGGAGGGGTTGCGCAGTATTTT. It codes for CSARGGVAQYF.

This clone has just one count. The same CDR3 is also encoded by other DNA sequences in this sample. J is TRBJ2-3 and V is TRBV5-1; no firm D call. The V gene lost 1 base and the J gene lost 0 bases, with 3 bases spanning the gap. The CDR3 spans 13 residues. The germline V gene encodes CDR1 SGHRS and CDR2 YFSETQ. The CDR3 bases are TGCGCCAGCAGCTTGAGGAGCACAGATACGCAGTATTTT. As protein: CASSLRSTDTQYF.